The 26 T cell receptor beta chains listed next were all sequenced from one sample in a study of regulatory T cells in long-lasting Graves disease. Time point described: newly diagnosed GD, antithyroid drugs for less than 3 months. Preparation of the TCR library used RNA extracted from PBMCs. The authors built TCR beta libraries using iRepertoire HTBI primers and Arm-PCR of CDR3 regions. TCRdb itself ran the multiplex PCR reads through MiXCR, one entry per CDR3 protein. The profile shows fewer than 650,000 distinct CDR3 sequences, roughly 15% of them singletons. In addition, the sample was reused for a study of T cells in Graves' hyperthyroidism and ophthalmopathy.

Source: peripheral blood mononuclear cells (PBMCs), taken at new diagnosis, from a patient treated with antithyroid drugs. These receptor sequences come from a woman aged 30 to 39 with Graves disease.

This clonotype was recorded many times. The J gene is TRBJ2-3, the V gene TRBV6-2 or TRBV6-3; 8 bases are a match to TRBD2. The CDR3 consists of 14 residues. After removal of 10 bases from V and 2 bases from J, the junction contained 8 bases not matched to a gene. CDR1 MNHEY and CDR2 SVGEGT come from the germline V gene. CDR3 coding DNA: TGTGCCACCGGGGGGGCCAGCTACACAGATACGCAGTATTTT. It translates to CATGGASYTDTQYF.

This clonotype was counted between two and nine times. The chain carries TRBV28 and TRBJ2-5; the D gene could be TRBD1 or TRBD2 (5 bases each). CDR3 length equals 15 residues. CDR1 is MDHEN, CDR2 SYDVKM, per germline. Trimming removed 7 bases at V and 3 bases at J, with 18 bases between. CDR3: CASKAWGRKEETQYF. Here the CDR3 DNA reads TGTGCCAGCAAGGCATGGGGGAGAAAGGAAGAGACCCAGTACTTC.

This clonotype was detected only a few times. The chain carries TRBV29-1 and TRBJ2-1, with D possibly being TRBD1 or TRBD2 (5 bases each). The V and J ends lost 7 bases and 7 bases respectively, with 8 bases between them. Germline lookup yields CDR1 SQVTM and CDR2 ANQGSEA. The CDR3 consists of 10 residues. The CDR3 bases are TGCAGCGCCTGGGGGAATGAGCAGTTCTTC. Its protein product is CSAWGNEQFF.

The chain recombines TRBV28 with TRBJ2-6; the D call may be TRBD1 or TRBD2 (5 bases each). The CDR3 extends over 17 amino acids. CDR1 is MDHEN and CDR2 is SYDVKM in the germline V gene. V lost 3 bases to trimming and J lost 4 bases, with 16 bases between them. DNA for the CDR3: TGTGCCAGCAGTTTGGTGGGACCCAAGCCCGGGGCCAACGTCCTGACTTTC. Translated: CASSLVGPKPGANVLTF.

J is TRBJ2-1 and V is TRBV18, with TRBD2 identical over 9 bases. The germline CDR1 and CDR2 sequences are KGHSH and LQKENI. The CDR3 is 17 amino acids. Losses at the gene ends were 0 bases for V and 2 bases for J; bases not matched to a gene: 5. The CDR3 DNA sequence: TGTGCCAGCTCACCACCTAGCGGGAGTCTGGCCTACAATGAGCAGTTCTTC. Translated: CASSPPSGSLAYNEQFF.

The chain uses TRBV7-9 and TRBJ2-6; D unclear. V gave up 5 bases and J gave up 2 bases, with 7 bases separating them. The CDR3 sequence is 14 residues long. CDR1 SEHNR and CDR2 FQNEAQ come from the germline V gene (reference sequence). CDR3 sequence (DNA): TGTGCCAGCAGCCTCAGCGCTGGGGCCAACGTCCTGACTTTC. Its translation is CASSLSAGANVLTF.

Only one count was recorded for this clonotype. It is likely a read error: a sequence one base away is far more abundant. This sequence joins TRBV27 and TRBJ2-3; D is possibly TRBD1 (5 bases). The end of the DNA aligns better with TRBJ1-5, so the J call may be wrong. The CDR3 totals 12 residues. Looked up from germline, CDR1 is MNHEY and CDR2 is SMNVEV (reference sequence). CDR3: CASSLRGDTQHF. The CDR3 region has the DNA TGTGCCAGCAGTTTAAGGGGAGATACGCAGCATTTT.

This clonotype was seen many times. The chain uses TRBV28 and TRBJ1-5; D remains ambiguous. Trimming left V 5 bases short and J 3 bases short, with 11 bases between. The CDR3 spans 14 residues. Germline CDR1 reads MDHEN; CDR2 reads SYDVKM. CDR3 protein: CASSIGYLNQPQHF. The DNA for the CDR3 is TGTGCCAGCAGTATAGGATATCTCAATCAGCCCCAGCATTTT.

This clonotype has just a few counts. A much larger clone lies one base from this, so it may be a read error. The rearrangement uses TRBV2 and TRBJ2-5; 8 positions match TRBD1. CDR3 length: 15 amino acids. Germline V gene sequence: CDR1 SNHLY, CDR2 FYNNEI. V dropped 4 bases and J dropped 5; count of bases not matched to a gene: 9. CDR3 sequence: CASSGNRGTVETQYF. The CDR3 DNA follows: TGTGCCAGCAGTGGAAACAGGGGGACTGTGGAGACCCAGTACTTC. Variable domain in full (rest from reference TRBV2 and TRBJ2-5): EPEVTQTPSHQVTQMGQEVILRCVPISNHLYFYWYRQILGQKVEFLVSFYNNEISEKSEIFDDQFSVERPDGSNFTLKIRSTKLEDSAMYFCASSGNRGTVETQYFGPGTRLLVL.

The chain recombines TRBV19 with TRBJ2-7; D unclear. V lost 0 bases, J lost 3 bases, and 3 bases lay in between. Looked up from germline, CDR1 is LNHDA and CDR2 is SQIVND (reference sequence). The CDR3 has 12 residues. The CDR3 coding sequence is TGTGCCAGTAGTATAGAGGGCTACGAGCAGTACTTC. The encoded protein is CASSIEGYEQYF. The variable domain in full, completed from reference TRBV19 and TRBJ2-7, reads DGGITQSPKYLFRKEGQNVTLSCEQNLNHDAMYWYRQDPGQGLRLIYYSQIVNDFQKGDIAEGYSVSREKKESFPLTVTSAQKNPTAFYLCASSIEGYEQYFGPGTRLTVT.

CDR3 loop: CAAERESHSSYNEQFF. Written as DNA, the CDR3 is TGTGCCGCTGAACGGGAGTCTCATAGCTCCTACAATGAGCAGTTCTTC. J is TRBJ2-1 and V is TRBV6-2 or TRBV6-3, with TRBD2 as a possible D gene (6 bases). The CDR3 sequence is 16 residues long. Per germline, CDR1 MNHEY and CDR2 SVGEGT. Trimming shortened V by 11 bases and J by 0 bases, and 20 bases separated the two germline ends.

Only a few counts were recorded for this clonotype. The chain uses TRBV2 and TRBJ2-4; 10 positions match TRBD2. V shed 6 bases, J shed 0 bases, and the junction held 14 bases outside the gene matches. In germline, CDR1 is SNHLY, CDR2 FYNNEI. The length of the CDR3 is 19 residues. CDR3 DNA sequence: TGTGCCAGCAGCGGACTAGCGGAAGGCCGAATTCTAGCCAAAAACATTCAGTACTTC. It is translated as CASSGLAEGRILAKNIQYF.

This clonotype was seen more than once but under ten times. V is TRBV5-4 and J is TRBJ2-3; weak D call: TRBD2 (6 bases). Germline CDR1 reads SGHNT; CDR2 reads YYREEE (reference sequence). V lost 0 bases and J 1 base, leaving 12 bases between the germline ends. This CDR3 has 16 amino acids. CDR3 DNA: TGTGCCAGCAGCTTGGAATTGACGGGAGGCACAGATACGCAGTATTTT. Protein product: CASSLELTGGTDTQYF.

This clonotype was seen ten or more times. The genes are TRBV15 and TRBJ2-1, with 7 bases fitting TRBD2. The V gene's germline CDR1 is LNHNV and CDR2 YYDKDF (reference sequence). The J segment lost 7 bases and the V segment lost 0 bases, leaving 12 bases of the junction unmatched. The CDR3 spans 17 residues. Written as DNA, the CDR3 is TGTGCCACCAGCAGAGATCTCTCGGAGGGAGGGCGGAATGAGCAGTTCTTC. Translated, it gives CATSRDLSEGGRNEQFF.

This clonotype was detected many times. This sequence joins TRBV5-1 and TRBJ1-2, with 9 positions matching TRBD1. Germline V gives CDR1 SGHRS, CDR2 YFSETQ. V gave up 4 bases and J gave up 2 bases; unmatched junction bases: 12. The CDR3 extends over 17 amino acids. The CDR3 loop reads CASSLLPGQGGNYGYTF. In DNA, the CDR3 is TGCGCCAGCAGCCTGCTACCGGGACAGGGTGGAAACTATGGCTACACCTTC.

This clonotype was seen ten or more times. Germline is not matched at one junction end, which may reflect a read error. This chain uses TRBV7-9 with TRBJ2-7; 8 bases fit TRBD1. The CDR3 is 13 amino acids. Germline lookup yields CDR1 SEHNR and CDR2 FQNEAQ (reference sequence). CDR3 nucleotides: TGTGCCAGCAGCTTAGGTTCCGGGACAGGAAATTTCTTC. Encoded protein: CASSLGSGTGNFF.

This clonotype was detected only a few times. The chain carries TRBV6-5 and TRBJ1-4; D is ambiguous. The CDR3 is made up of 15 amino acids. The V end lost 0 bases, the J end lost 10 bases, and 15 bases lay between the germline ends. Germline CDR1 MNHEY, CDR2 SVGAGI. This CDR3 is CASSYSSGSPRKLFF. The CDR3 nucleotides are TGTGCCAGCAGTTACTCATCGGGATCCCCCCGAAAACTGTTTTTT.

This chain uses TRBV27 with TRBJ1-3; D gene unclear. The length of the CDR3 is 14 residues. The germline V gene encodes CDR1 MNHEY and CDR2 SMNVEV (reference sequence). The V end lost 5 bases, the J end lost 0 bases, and 8 bases lay between the germline ends. Here the CDR3 DNA reads TGTGCCAGCAGTCGTTCCTACTCTGGAAACACCATATATTTT. As protein: CASSRSYSGNTIYF.

In this sample, this clonotype turned up a few times. The V gene is TRBV12-3 or TRBV12-4, the J gene TRBJ2-5; tentative D call: TRBD2 (6 bases). V was cut by 1 base and J by 0 bases, with 15 bases left in between. The length of the CDR3 is 17 residues. In DNA, the CDR3 is TGTGCCAGCAGTTTAGACCGGGCCTCGGGGGACCAAGAGACCCAGTACTTC. Its translation: CASSLDRASGDQETQYF.

The gene calls are TRBV28 and TRBJ2-5, with D maybe TRBD2 (7 bases). Per germline, CDR1 MDHEN and CDR2 SYDVKM. The length of the CDR3 is 15 residues. The V gene lost 10 bases and the J gene lost 4 bases, with 22 bases spanning the gap. The CDR3 protein is CATDMGGRRGETQYF. As DNA, the CDR3 is TGTGCCACCGATATGGGGGGGCGACGGGGAGAGACCCAGTACTTC.

This clonotype has more than one count but fewer than ten. This sequence joins TRBV6-5 and TRBJ2-2; tentative D call: TRBD2 (6 bases). Between the trimmed V and J ends, which lost 4 bases and 7 bases, there was a span of 13 bases. Germline CDR1 is MNHEY and CDR2 is SVGAGI. This CDR3 contains 14 residues. In nucleotides, the CDR3 is TGTGCCAGCAGTTCCGGAGGGCCCTACGGGGAGCTGTTTTTT. It specifies CASSSGGPYGELFF.

This rearrangement joins TRBV4-1 to TRBJ2-3; TRBD1 might be the D (6 bases). The V end lost 0 bases, the J end lost 4 bases, and 17 bases lay between the germline ends. This CDR3 is 17 amino acids long. Germline CDR1 and CDR2: MGHRA and YSYEKL. CDR3 protein: CASSQDFEGEFADTQYF. The CDR3 DNA reads as TGCGCCAGCAGCCAAGATTTCGAGGGGGAGTTTGCAGATACGCAGTATTTT.

V gene TRBV20-1 combines with J gene TRBJ2-3; 7 nucleotides agree with TRBD1. CDR1 and CDR2 from the germline V gene are DFQATT and SNEGSKA (reference sequence). This CDR3 comprises 15 residues. With V trimmed by 5 bases and J by 4 bases, 12 bases remained unmatched. CDR3 nucleotides: TGCAGTGCTCCCGACAGGGTTGTTGGCGCAGATACGCAGTATTTT. Translation: CSAPDRVVGADTQYF.

This clonotype was seen a few times. The gene calls are TRBV7-2 and TRBJ1-4, with D possibly TRBD1 on 5 matching bases. Trimming pared 1 base from V and 8 bases from J, leaving 11 bases between. The germline V gene has CDR1 SGHTA and CDR2 FQGNSA. There are 14 residues in the CDR3. Here the CDR3 reads CASSLVGEGEKLFF. The CDR3 DNA is TGTGCCAGCAGCTTAGTAGGGGAGGGCGAAAAACTGTTTTTT.

The table lists this clonotype with many counts. The chain has TRBV9 and TRBJ2-7; 7 bases align to TRBD2. Per germline, CDR1 SGDLS and CDR2 YYNGEE. V was clipped by 2 bases and J by 2 bases; unmatched bases: 7. This CDR3 comprises 15 residues. The CDR3 spells CASSVSGTDPYEQYF. CDR3 nucleotide sequence: TGTGCCAGCAGCGTCAGCGGGACCGATCCCTACGAGCAGTACTTC.

This clonotype was seen a few times. V is TRBV6-2 or TRBV6-3 and J is TRBJ2-3, with 7 bases that match TRBD1. CDR3 length: 16 residues. The germline V gene encodes CDR1 MNHEY and CDR2 SVGEGT. V lost 7 bases and J lost 2; bases outside the gene matches: 12. CDR3 in amino acids: CASTETGTVPTDTQYF. The CDR3 DNA reads TGTGCCAGCACTGAGACCGGGACAGTCCCCACAGATACGCAGTATTTT.